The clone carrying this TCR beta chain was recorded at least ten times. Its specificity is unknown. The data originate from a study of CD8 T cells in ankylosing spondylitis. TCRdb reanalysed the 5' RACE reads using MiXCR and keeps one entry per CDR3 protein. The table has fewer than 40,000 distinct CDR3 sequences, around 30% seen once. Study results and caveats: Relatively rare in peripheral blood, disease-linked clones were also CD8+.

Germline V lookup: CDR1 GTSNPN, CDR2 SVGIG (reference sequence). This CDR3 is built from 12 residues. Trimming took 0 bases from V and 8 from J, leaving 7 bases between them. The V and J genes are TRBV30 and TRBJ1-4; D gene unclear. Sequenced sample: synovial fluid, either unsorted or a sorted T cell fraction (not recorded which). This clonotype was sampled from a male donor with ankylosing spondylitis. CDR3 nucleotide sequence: TGTGCCTGGAGTGTAGGTGGGGAAAAACTGTTTTTT. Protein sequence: CAWSVGGEKLFF.